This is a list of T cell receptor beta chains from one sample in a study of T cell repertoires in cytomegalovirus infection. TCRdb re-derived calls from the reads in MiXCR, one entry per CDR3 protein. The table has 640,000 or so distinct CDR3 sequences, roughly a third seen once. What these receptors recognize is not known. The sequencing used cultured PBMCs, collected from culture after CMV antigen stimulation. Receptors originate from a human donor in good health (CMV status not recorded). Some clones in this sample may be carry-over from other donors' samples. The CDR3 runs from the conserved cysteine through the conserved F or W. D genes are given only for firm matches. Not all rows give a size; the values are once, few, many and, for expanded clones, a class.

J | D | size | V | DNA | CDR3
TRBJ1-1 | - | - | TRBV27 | TGTGCCAGCAGTTTGGGAGGGCCGGGTGAAGCTTTCTTT | CASSLGGPGEAFF
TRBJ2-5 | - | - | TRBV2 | TGTGCCAGCTGGGACGACCCTAGCTCTTCGGGGGAGACCCAGTACTTC | CASWDDPSSSGETQYF
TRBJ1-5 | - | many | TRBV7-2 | TGTGCCAGCAGCCCGACACAGGGTGGGGGCAATCAGCCCCAGCATTTT | CASSPTQGGGNQPQHF
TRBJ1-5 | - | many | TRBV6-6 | TGTGCCAGCAGTTACGGAGAGACCCTCCAGGACCAGCCCCAGCATTTT | CASSYGETLQDQPQHF
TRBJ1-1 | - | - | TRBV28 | TGTGCCAGCAGTTACGACAGCAGGGGCCTCCGGGCTTTCTTT | CASSYDSRGLRAFF
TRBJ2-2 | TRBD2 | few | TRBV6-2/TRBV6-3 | TGTGCCAGCAGTTACGGTCTAGCGGGAGAAACGAACACCGGGGAGCTGTTTTTT | CASSYGLAGETNTGELFF
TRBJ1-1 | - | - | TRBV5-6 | TGTGCCAGCAGCCCGACCTTCATGAACACTGAAGCTTTCTTT | CASSPTFMNTEAFF
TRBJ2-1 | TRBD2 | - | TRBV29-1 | TGCAGCGTTGCTCCTAGCGGGAGGGGTAACAATGAGCAGTTCTTC | CSVAPSGRGNNEQFF
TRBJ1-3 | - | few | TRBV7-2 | TGTGCCAGCAGCTTCTCTGAGGGAAACACCATATATTTT | CASSFSEGNTIYF
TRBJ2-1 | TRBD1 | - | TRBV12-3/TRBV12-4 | TGTGCCAGCACCTGGACAGGGTACCATGAGCAGTTCTTC | CASTWTGYHEQFF
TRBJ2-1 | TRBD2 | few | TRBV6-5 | TGTGCCAGCAGTCTATGGACTAGCGAAGGAGAGAATGAGCAGTTCTTC | CASSLWTSEGENEQFF
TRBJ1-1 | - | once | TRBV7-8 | TGTGCCAGCAGCTCCGTGATTCACAGGGACGCTTTCTTT | CASSSVIHRDAFF
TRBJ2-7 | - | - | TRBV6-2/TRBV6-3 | TGTGCCAGCAGTTACCTCCTCTACGAGCAGTACTTC | CASSYLLYEQYF
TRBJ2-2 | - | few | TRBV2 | TGTGCCAGCAGGACACAGGGATTTACCGGGGAGCTGTTTTTT | CASRTQGFTGELFF
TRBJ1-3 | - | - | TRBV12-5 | TGTGCTAGTGGTTTGGTAAGGCGGATCTGGCAGGCCTCTGGAAACACCATATATTTT | CASGLVRRIWQASGNTIYF
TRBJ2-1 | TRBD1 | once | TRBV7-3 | TGTGCCAGCGGCTGGACAGGAGAGAATGAGCAGTTCTTC | CASGWTGENEQFF
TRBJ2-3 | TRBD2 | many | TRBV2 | TGTGCCAGCAGTACTAGCGGGGGGCCCCGTTCTGGCACAGATACGCAGTATTTT | CASSTSGGPRSGTDTQYF
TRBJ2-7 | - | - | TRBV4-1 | TGCGCCAGCAGCCAAGCGTTTGGACACCTTTCCTACGAGCAGTACTTC | CASSQAFGHLSYEQYF